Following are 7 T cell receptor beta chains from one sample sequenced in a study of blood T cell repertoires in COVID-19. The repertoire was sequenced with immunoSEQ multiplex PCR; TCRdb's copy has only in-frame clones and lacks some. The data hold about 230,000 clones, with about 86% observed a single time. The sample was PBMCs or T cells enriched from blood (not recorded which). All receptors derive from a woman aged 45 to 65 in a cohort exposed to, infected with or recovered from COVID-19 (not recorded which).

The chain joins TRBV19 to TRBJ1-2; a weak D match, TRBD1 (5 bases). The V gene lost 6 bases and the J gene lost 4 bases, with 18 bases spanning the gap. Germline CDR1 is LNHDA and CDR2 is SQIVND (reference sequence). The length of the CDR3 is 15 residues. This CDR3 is CASRARASAGYGYTF. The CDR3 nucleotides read TGTGCCAGTAGAGCCAGGGCCTCAGCGGGCTATGGCTACACCTTC.

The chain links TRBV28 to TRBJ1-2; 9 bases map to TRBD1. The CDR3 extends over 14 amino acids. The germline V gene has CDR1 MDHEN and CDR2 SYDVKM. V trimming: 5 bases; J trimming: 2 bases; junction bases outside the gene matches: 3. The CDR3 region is CASSPGTGNYGYTF. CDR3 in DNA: TGTGCCAGCAGTCCGGGGACAGGGAACTATGGCTACACCTTC.

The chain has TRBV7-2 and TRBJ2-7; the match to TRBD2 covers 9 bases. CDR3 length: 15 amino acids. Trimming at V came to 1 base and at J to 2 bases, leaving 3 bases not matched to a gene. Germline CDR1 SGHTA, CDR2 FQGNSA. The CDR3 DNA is TGTGCCAGCAGCTTAGAAGGCGGGGGGGCCTACGAGCAGTACTTC. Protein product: CASSLEGGGAYEQYF.

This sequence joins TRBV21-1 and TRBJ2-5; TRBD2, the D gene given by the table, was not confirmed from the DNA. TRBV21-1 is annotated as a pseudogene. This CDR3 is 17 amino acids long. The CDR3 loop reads CASSKARGGVRSETQYF. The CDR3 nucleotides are TGTGCCAGCAGCAAAGCGCGGGGGGGAGTTCGGTCGGAGACCCAGTACTTC.

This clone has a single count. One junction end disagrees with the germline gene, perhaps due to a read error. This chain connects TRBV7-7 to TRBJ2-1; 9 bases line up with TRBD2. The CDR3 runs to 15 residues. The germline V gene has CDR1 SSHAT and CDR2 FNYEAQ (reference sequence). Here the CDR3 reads CASSLGRGGYNEQFF. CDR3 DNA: TGTGCTAGCAGCTTAGGGCGGGGGGGTTACAATGAGCAGTTCTTC. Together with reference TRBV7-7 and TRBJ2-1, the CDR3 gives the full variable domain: GAGVSQSPRYKVTKRGQDVTLRCDPISSHATLYWYQQALGQGPEFLTYFNYEAQPDKSGLPSDRFSAERPEGSISTLTIQRTEQRDSAMYRCASSLGRGGYNEQFFGPGTRLTVL.

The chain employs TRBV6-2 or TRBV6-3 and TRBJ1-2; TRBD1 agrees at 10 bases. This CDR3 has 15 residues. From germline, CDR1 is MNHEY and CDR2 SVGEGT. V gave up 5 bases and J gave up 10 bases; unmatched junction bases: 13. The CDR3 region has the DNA TGTGCCAGCAGTGACACCGGGACAGGGGATCTCTACTACACCTTC. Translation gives CASSDTGTGDLYYTF.

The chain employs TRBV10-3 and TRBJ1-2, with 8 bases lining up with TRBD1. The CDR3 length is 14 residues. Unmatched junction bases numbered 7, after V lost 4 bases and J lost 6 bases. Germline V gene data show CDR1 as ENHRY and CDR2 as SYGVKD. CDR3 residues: CAISGGQGEDGYTF. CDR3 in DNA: TGTGCCATCAGTGGAGGACAGGGTGAGGATGGCTACACCTTC.